The 20 T cell receptor beta chains in this list originate from one sample, sequenced in a study of blood T cell repertoires in COVID-19. Clones were sequenced by immunoSEQ multiplex PCR, and TCRdb holds only the in-frame ones, with some missing. The sample has 180,000 or so clones; 60% to 85% are singletons. Specimen: peripheral blood. The receptors were sampled from a woman aged 50 to 65 with active or convalescent COVID-19.

This clone was counted once. The chain carries TRBV30 and TRBJ1-5, with D tentatively TRBD1 (6 bases). Trimming stripped 6 bases from V and 2 bases from J, with 11 bases between. The germline gives CDR1 GTSNPN, CDR2 SVGIG (reference sequence). The CDR3 has 13 residues. The CDR3 here is CACTGTRNQPQHF. The CDR3 nucleotides read TGTGCCTGTACAGGGACCCGCAATCAGCCCCAGCATTTT. Combining the CDR3 with reference TRBV30 and TRBJ1-5 gives the whole variable domain SQTIHQWPATLVQPVGSPLSLECTVEGTSNPNLYWYRQAAGRGLQLLFYSVGIGQISSEVPQNLSASRPQDRQFILSSKKLLLSDSGFYLCACTGTRNQPQHFGDGTRLSIL.

This clone appeared a few times. V usage is TRBV5-8 and J usage is TRBJ2-7, with D possibly being TRBD2 (6 bases). Germline V gene data show CDR1 as SGHTS and CDR2 as YDEGEE. The CDR3 sequence is 15 residues long. V lost 4 bases and J lost 0, with 14 bases in between. This CDR3 reads CASSPWGVSSYEQYF. CDR3 in DNA: TGTGCCAGCAGCCCGTGGGGGGTTAGCTCCTACGAGCAGTACTTC.

The chain carries TRBV19 and TRBJ1-1; tentative D call: TRBD1 (5 bases). CDR3 length: 13 amino acids. Per the germline V gene, CDR1 is LNHDA and CDR2 is SQIVND (reference sequence). V was cut by 6 bases and J by 1 base, with 9 bases left in between. CDR3 in DNA: TGTGCCAGTAGCGAAACAGGGAACACTGAAGCTTTCTTT. This gives the protein CASSETGNTEAFF.

The chain combines TRBV4-3 with TRBJ1-1, with TRBD1 as a possible D gene (5 bases). The V end was cut by 4 bases, the J end by 3 bases, with 12 bases between. Per germline, CDR1 LGHNA and CDR2 YSLEER. The length of the CDR3 is 14 residues. CDR3 sequence reads: CASSRQPEDTEAFF. The CDR3 DNA follows: TGCGCCAGCAGCCGACAGCCCGAAGACACTGAAGCTTTCTTT.

The chain has TRBV7-2 and TRBJ2-4; TRBD1 is a possible D gene (5 bases). Germline V gene data show CDR1 as SGHTA and CDR2 as FQGNSA. The length of the CDR3 is 17 residues. Deletions cut 1 base from V and 2 bases from J, with 15 bases between. Here the CDR3 reads CASSLVIRDGTKNIQYF. The CDR3 nucleotides read TGTGCCAGCAGCTTAGTGATCAGGGATGGGACCAAAAACATTCAGTACTTC. Looking up the rest from reference TRBV7-2 and TRBJ2-4 gives the full variable domain: GAGVSQSPSNKVTEKGKDVELRCDPISGHTALYWYRQSLGQGLEFLIYFQGNSAPDKSGLPSDRFSAERTGGSVSTLTIQRTQQEDSAVYLCASSLVIRDGTKNIQYFGAGTRLSVL.

The chain combines TRBV28 with TRBJ2-3, with TRBD2 as a possible D gene (5 bases). There are 14 residues in the CDR3. Germline CDR1 and CDR2: MDHEN and SYDVKM. Trimming removed 6 bases from V and 2 bases from J, with 12 bases in between. CDR3 sequence (DNA): TGTGCCAGCAGATCCAGCGGAAACACAGATACGCAGTATTTT. Encoded protein: CASRSSGNTDTQYF.

The genes are TRBV7-9 and TRBJ1-6, with unresolved D. Trimming left V 0 bases short and J 10 bases short, with 16 bases between. This CDR3 has 16 amino acids. The germline gives CDR1 SEHNR, CDR2 FQNEAQ (reference sequence). The CDR3 DNA is TGTGCCAGCAGCTTAGCGCTTGGACTTATGGGGTCACCCCTCCACTTT. Protein product: CASSLALGLMGSPLHF.

Comment on this clone: Distinct nucleotide sequences in the sample also encode this CDR3. The chain carries TRBV20-1 and TRBJ2-7; D gene unclear. This CDR3 contains 11 residues. V lost 6 bases to trimming and J lost 1 base, with 7 bases between them. Germline loops: CDR1 DFQATT, CDR2 SNEGSKA (reference sequence). CDR3 sequence: CSASPSYEQYF. In nucleotides, the CDR3 is TGCAGTGCGAGCCCTTCCTACGAGCAGTACTTC.

The genes are TRBV15 and TRBJ2-3, with D tentatively TRBD1 (6 bases). The CDR3 is made up of 13 amino acids. CDR1 is LNHNV and CDR2 is YYDKDF in the germline V gene (reference sequence). The V gene lost 8 bases and the J gene lost 0 bases, with 9 bases spanning the gap. Written as DNA, the CDR3 is TGTGCCACCTCCACAGGGAGCACAGATACGCAGTATTTT. Its translation is CATSTGSTDTQYF.

This clone appeared a few times. The CDR3 here is CASSPGLAGEVETQYF. The CDR3 nucleotides read TGTGCCAGCAGCCCCGGACTAGCGGGAGAGGTAGAGACCCAGTACTTC. The chain carries TRBV7-2 and TRBJ2-5; 13 bases agree with TRBD2. The CDR3 has 16 amino acids. Germline CDR1 reads SGHTA; CDR2 reads FQGNSA. Trimming removed 5 bases from V and 4 bases from J; junction bases left unmatched: 7.

This clone has a handful of counts. The chain carries TRBV4-2 and TRBJ2-7, with 10 bases fitting TRBD1. Losses at the gene ends were 3 bases for V and 7 bases for J; bases not matched to a gene: 6. The length of the CDR3 is 14 residues. In germline, CDR1 is LGHNA, CDR2 YNFKEQ. The CDR3 DNA follows: TGTGCCAGCAGCCATCGACAGGGGGCGGGGGAGCAGTACTTC. Encoded protein: CASSHRQGAGEQYF.

The chain couples TRBV6-5 to TRBJ1-1, with D possibly matching TRBD1 (5 bases). This CDR3 has 15 amino acids. Germline V gene data show CDR1 as MNHEY and CDR2 as SVGAGI. V lost 5 bases, J lost 0 bases, and 13 bases lay in between. This CDR3 reads CASSTPPGVNTEAFF. In DNA, the CDR3 is TGTGCCAGCAGTACCCCGCCGGGGGTGAACACTGAAGCTTTCTTT.

V gene TRBV19 combines with J gene TRBJ2-1, with 8 bases lining up with TRBD2. This CDR3 comprises 16 residues. Germline loops: CDR1 LNHDA, CDR2 SQIVND (reference sequence). V shed 1 base and J 2 bases; nucleotides not matched to a gene: 4. The CDR3 DNA reads TGTGCCAGTAGTATAGCTGCGGGAGGCGCCTACAATGAGCAGTTCTTC. It encodes CASSIAAGGAYNEQFF.

V is TRBV2 and J is TRBJ2-3, with TRBD1 identical over 12 bases. The germline V gene has CDR1 SNHLY and CDR2 FYNNEI. The CDR3 contains 14 residues. The V gene end was trimmed by 8 bases and the J gene end by 5 bases; junction bases not matched to a gene: 5. The CDR3 reads CASRDRGHGDTQYF. The CDR3 bases are TGTGCCAGCCGGGACAGGGGGCATGGAGATACGCAGTATTTT.

This chain uses TRBV11-3 with TRBJ2-3, with 9 nucleotides matching TRBD2. The trim removed 2 bases at V and 3 bases at J, leaving 6 bases unmatched. This CDR3 has 16 residues. In germline, CDR1 is SGHNT, CDR2 YENEEA. CDR3 sequence reads: CASSLYRTSETDTQYF. CDR3 DNA sequence: TGTGCCAGCAGCTTATATAGGACTAGCGAGACAGATACGCAGTATTTT.

To note about this clone: This CDR3 is also generated by other DNA sequences in the sample. The rearrangement joins TRBV27 to TRBJ1-2; D is ambiguous. The CDR3 is 13 amino acids. The V end was cut by 2 bases, the J end by 2 bases, with 6 bases between. Germline-derived CDR1 and CDR2 are MNHEY and SMNVEV (reference sequence). The CDR3 here is CASSLRENYGYTF. DNA of the CDR3: TGTGCCAGCAGTTTAAGAGAGAACTATGGCTACACCTTC.

J is TRBJ2-3 and V is TRBV2; the match to TRBD2 covers 8 bases. With V trimmed by 6 bases and J by 1 base, 6 bases remained unmatched. CDR1 and CDR2 (germline): SNHLY, FYNNEI. This CDR3 has 15 residues. In DNA, the CDR3 is TGTGCCAGCAGAGCCAAGACTAGCGGCACAGATACGCAGTATTTT. Translated, it gives CASRAKTSGTDTQYF. The full variable domain, completed using reference TRBV2 and TRBJ2-3, is EPEVTQTPSHQVTQMGQEVILRCVPISNHLYFYWYRQILGQKVEFLVSFYNNEISEKSEIFDDQFSVERPDGSNFTLKIRSTKLEDSAMYFCASRAKTSGTDTQYFGPGTRLTVL.

The chain has TRBV30 and TRBJ1-2; no reliable D call. Per the germline V gene, CDR1 is GTSNPN and CDR2 is SVGIG (reference sequence). The V end lost 2 bases, the J end lost 4 bases, and 5 bases lay between the germline ends. This CDR3 contains 11 residues. CDR3 nucleotide sequence: TGTGCCTGGAGTAACTTCTATGGCTACACCTTC. The encoded protein is CAWSNFYGYTF.

This clone was observed a handful of times. The chain employs TRBV9 and TRBJ2-3; 7 bases agree with TRBD1. Germline values: CDR1 SGDLS, CDR2 YYNGEE. CDR3 length: 17 residues. The V segment lost 4 bases and the J segment 2 bases; nucleotides outside the gene matches: 13. CDR3 loop: CASSLWDSTDLTDTQYF. The CDR3 nucleotides read TGTGCCAGCAGCCTGTGGGACAGTACCGACCTCACAGATACGCAGTATTTT. The variable domain in full, with the rest retrieved from reference TRBV9 and TRBJ2-3, is DSGVTQTPKHLITATGQRVTLRCSPRSGDLSVYWYQQSLDQGLQFLIQYYNGEERAKGNILERFSAQQFPDLHSELNLSSLELGDSALYFCASSLWDSTDLTDTQYFGPGTRLTVL.

This chain connects TRBV18 to TRBJ2-5, with D possibly matching TRBD1 (5 bases). The CDR3 contains 13 residues. V was pared by 4 bases and J by 2 bases, with 8 bases between. In germline, CDR1 is KGHSH, CDR2 LQKENI. As DNA, the CDR3 is TGTGCCAGCTCACGGGCAGGGCAAGAGACCCAGTACTTC. This codes for CASSRAGQETQYF. Full variable domain (rest looked up from reference TRBV18 and TRBJ2-5): NAGVMQNPRHLVRRRGQEARLRCSPMKGHSHVYWYRQLPEEGLKFMVYLQKENIIDESGMPKERFSAEFPKEGPSILRIQQVVRGDSAAYFCASSRAGQETQYFGPGTRLLVL.